A single sample is the source of the 19 T cell receptor beta chains below, sequenced in a study of blood T cells in healthy people across ages. A second PCR, run for about 6 to 12 cycles, used a sample-barcoded 5' primer plus a J-beta primer mix. Each CDR3 protein gets one entry after TCRdb re-called the 5' RACE reads with MiXCR. The data show about 1.5 million distinct CDR3 sequences, about 45% seen once. Sequencing was done on a sample of blood. The receptors here all came from a woman under 30 in good health.

V and J are TRBV10-3 and TRBJ2-1, with D possibly being TRBD1 or TRBD2 (5 bases each). Germline CDR1 ENHRY, CDR2 SYGVKD. The CDR3 totals 12 residues. Trimming took off 8 bases at V and 13 bases at J, with 18 bases between the two ends. The CDR3 nucleotides read TGTGCCATCGCCTCGGGGCCAGAGACCCAGTTCTTC. The encoded protein is CAIASGPETQFF.

The V and J genes are TRBV7-2 and TRBJ1-2, with D possibly matching TRBD1 (6 bases). V lost 5 bases and J lost 8, with 15 bases in between. In germline, CDR1 is SGHTA, CDR2 FQGNSA. The CDR3 runs 13 residues. For the CDR3, the DNA is TGTGCCAGCAGCGACCAACCAGGGGCCGGCTACACCTTC. Protein product: CASSDQPGAGYTF.

This clonotype was detected a few times. J is TRBJ1-5 and V is TRBV20-1; D uncertain. The length of the CDR3 is 16 residues. V was trimmed by 3 bases and J by 3 bases, leaving 18 bases between them. CDR1 is DFQATT and CDR2 is SNEGSKA in the germline V gene (reference sequence). This CDR3 reads CSASPGRPTLNQPQHF. The CDR3 DNA follows: TGCAGTGCTAGTCCCGGACGTCCGACCCTCAATCAGCCCCAGCATTTT.

CDR3 bases: TGCGCCAGCAGCCAAGTGGGTCAGGGTAAAAACACCATATATTTT. Translated, it gives CASSQVGQGKNTIYF. This rearrangement joins TRBV4-3 to TRBJ1-3; TRBD1 is a possible D gene (5 bases). The CDR3 is 15 amino acids. The V gene's germline CDR1 is LGHNA and CDR2 YSLEER. V shed 1 base and J shed 6 bases, with 13 bases lying between them.

The chain has TRBV5-1 and TRBJ2-3, with no clear D. The CDR3 contains 13 residues. The germline CDR1 and CDR2 sequences are SGHRS and YFSETQ. Trimming took 5 bases from V and 6 from J, leaving 13 bases between them. As DNA, the CDR3 is TGCGCCAGCAGACTCCTGGATTCCGATACGCAGTATTTT. Translated: CASRLLDSDTQYF. Full variable domain (remainder filled in from reference TRBV5-1 and TRBJ2-3): KAGVTQTPRYLIKTRGQQVTLSCSPISGHRSVSWYQQTPGQGLQFLFEYFSETQRNKGNFPGRFSGRQFSNSRSEMNVSTLELGDSALYLCASRLLDSDTQYFGPGTRLTVL.

V and J are TRBV7-9 and TRBJ2-3, with 7 positions matching TRBD2. CDR1 and CDR2 (germline): SEHNR, FQNEAQ (reference sequence). V shed 5 bases, J shed 5 bases, and the junction held 4 bases outside the gene matches. The CDR3 is made up of 13 amino acids. The CDR3 here is CASSTSARDTQYF. The CDR3 DNA follows: TGTGCCAGCAGCACTAGCGCGAGAGATACGCAGTATTTT.

This clonotype was counted a few times. The rearrangement joins TRBV7-8 to TRBJ2-1; TRBD1 is a possible D gene (6 bases). Germline CDR1 SGHVS, CDR2 FQNEAQ. V was shortened by 4 bases and J by 3 bases, with 13 bases between the two germline ends. The CDR3 spans 15 residues. The DNA of the CDR3 is TGTGCCAGCAGCTACAGGGTCGTTCTCTACAATGAGCAGTTCTTC. This gives the protein CASSYRVVLYNEQFF.

The chain carries TRBV29-1 and TRBJ2-5; possible D gene TRBD1, 5 bases. The DNA end is a closer match to TRBJ2-7, so the J assignment may be wrong. CDR3 length equals 12 residues. Germline V gene data show CDR1 as SQVTM and CDR2 as ANQGSEA. The CDR3: CSATHDSYEQYF. The CDR3 bases are TGCAGCGCTACCCACGACAGCTACGAGCAGTACTTC.

The rearrangement joins TRBV20-1 to TRBJ1-1; D gene uncertain. The CDR3 is made up of 13 amino acids. Germline-derived CDR1 and CDR2 are DFQATT and SNEGSKA (reference sequence). Trimming left V 5 bases short and J 1 base short, with 11 bases between. The CDR3, as DNA: TGCAGTGCTGCCGGACTCGCGAACACTGAAGCTTTCTTT. It encodes CSAAGLANTEAFF.

About this clonotype: This likely comes from a read error, as the CDR3 has no conserved phenylalanine or tryptophan at its end. The chain carries TRBV9 and TRBJ1-2; 7 positions match TRBD1. In germline, CDR1 is SGDLS, CDR2 YYNGEE. V was clipped by 9 bases and J by 0 bases; unmatched bases: 11. This CDR3 comprises 15 residues. Here the CDR3 reads CANNPWDSANYGYTL. The CDR3 region has the DNA TGTGCCAACAACCCCTGGGACAGCGCTAACTATGGCTACACCCTC.

The chain uses TRBV10-2 and TRBJ1-2; D is uncertain. Trimming shortened V by 2 bases and J by 4 bases, and 17 bases separated the two germline ends. This CDR3 has 16 amino acids. Germline loops: CDR1 WSHSY, CDR2 SAAADI. CDR3: CASSERGPPAGYGYTF. The CDR3 coding sequence is TGCGCCAGCAGTGAGCGAGGTCCCCCCGCGGGCTATGGCTACACCTTC.

This clonotype has only a few counts. The chain recombines TRBV15 with TRBJ1-2; possible D gene TRBD1, 5 bases. CDR3 length: 16 amino acids. Germline values: CDR1 LNHNV, CDR2 YYDKDF (reference sequence). With 1 base removed from V and 4 bases from J, the gap between germline ends came to 16 bases. The CDR3 DNA follows: TGTGCCACCAGCAGAGGTGGCCAGGGCTTAGTCTATGGCTACACCTTC. Residues: CATSRGGQGLVYGYTF. Variable domain in full (rest from reference TRBV15 and TRBJ1-2): DAMVIQNPRYQVTQFGKPVTLSCSQTLNHNVMYWYQQKSSQAPKLLFHYYDKDFNNEADTPDNFQSRRPNTSFCFLDIRSPGLGDTAMYLCATSRGGQGLVYGYTFGSGTRLTVV.

A few counts support this clonotype. This chain uses TRBV14 with TRBJ2-7; D gene unclear. Trimming removed 2 bases from V and 4 bases from J, with 6 bases in between. The germline CDR1 and CDR2 sequences are SGHDN and FVKESK. The CDR3 is 12 residues long. The CDR3 DNA sequence: TGTGCCAGCAGCCAAAGGGTATACGAGCAGTACTTC. Encoded protein: CASSQRVYEQYF.

This rearrangement joins TRBV6-4 to TRBJ2-5, with unresolved D. This CDR3 has 13 amino acids. Germline CDR1 is MRHNA and CDR2 is SNTAGT. Trimming shortened V by 0 bases and J by 11 bases, and 13 bases separated the two germline ends. CDR3 sequence reads: CASSDSSPGEQYF. The DNA for the CDR3 is TGTGCCAGCAGTGACTCGAGTCCTGGTGAGCAGTACTTC.

This clonotype was observed a handful of times. This sequence joins TRBV7-9 and TRBJ2-1; a possible D gene is TRBD2 (6 bases). Trimming shortened V by 1 base and J by 7 bases, and 11 bases separated the two germline ends. This CDR3 is built from 14 residues. Per germline, CDR1 SEHNR and CDR2 FQNEAQ (reference sequence). The CDR3 here is CASSLVFRGNEQFF. The CDR3 bases are TGTGCCAGCAGCTTAGTGTTCCGGGGGAATGAGCAGTTCTTC.

The chain uses TRBV7-2 and TRBJ2-7, with D unresolved. Trimming pared 1 base from V and 3 bases from J, leaving 7 bases between. Germline loops: CDR1 SGHTA, CDR2 FQGNSA. The CDR3 length is 13 residues. CDR3 nucleotide sequence: TGTGCCAGCAGCTTAGATGCGGACTACGAGCAGTACTTC. Residues: CASSLDADYEQYF.

The V and J genes are TRBV29-1 and TRBJ1-2; D is undetermined. V shed 1 base and J shed 0 bases, with 9 bases lying between them. The CDR3 contains 14 residues. From germline, CDR1 is SQVTM and CDR2 ANQGSEA. The CDR3 here is CSVEVELANYGYTF. Here the CDR3 DNA reads TGCAGCGTTGAAGTGGAGCTAGCTAACTATGGCTACACCTTC.

The chain employs TRBV15 and TRBJ1-1; perhaps TRBD1 as D (5 bases). The CDR3 sequence is 17 residues long. V lost 3 bases, J lost 0 bases, and 17 bases lay in between. Per germline, CDR1 LNHNV and CDR2 YYDKDF (reference sequence). The CDR3 spells CATSSVGGTIMNTEAFF. The CDR3 coding sequence is TGTGCCACCAGCAGTGTGGGGGGGACGATCATGAACACTGAAGCTTTCTTT.

In its sample, this clonotype was seen a few times. The J gene is TRBJ2-1, the V gene TRBV12-3 or TRBV12-4, with TRBD2 matching 7 bases. The CDR3 spans 12 residues. V shed 8 bases and J 6 bases; nucleotides not matched to a gene: 4. In DNA form, the CDR3 reads TGTGCCAGCCGAAGACTAGCCAATGAGCAGTTCTTC. Its protein product is CASRRLANEQFF.